The subject of this entry is one T cell receptor beta chain. A read error may be the cause here, since a much bigger clone is one base away. This entry comes from a study of identical twins. Germline assignment: CDR1 SQVTM and CDR2 ANQGSEA. The CDR3 loop spans 13 amino acids. V dropped 5 bases and J dropped 2 bases, with 11 bases sitting between them. There were only healthy Caucasians among the donors. A universal primer site was added by template switching, and unique molecular identifiers were carried by the cDNA. TCRdb passed the 5' RACE reads through MiXCR, listing each CDR3 protein once. The sample has around 1.7 million distinct CDR3 sequences; less than 35% are singletons.

Sequencing used cord blood. The chain joins TRBV29-1 to TRBJ2-3; no firm D call. The sequence derives from a newborn girl in good health. CDR3 region: CSVSPLTTDTQYF. Written as DNA, the CDR3 is TGCAGCGTTAGCCCTCTAACCACAGATACGCAGTATTTT.